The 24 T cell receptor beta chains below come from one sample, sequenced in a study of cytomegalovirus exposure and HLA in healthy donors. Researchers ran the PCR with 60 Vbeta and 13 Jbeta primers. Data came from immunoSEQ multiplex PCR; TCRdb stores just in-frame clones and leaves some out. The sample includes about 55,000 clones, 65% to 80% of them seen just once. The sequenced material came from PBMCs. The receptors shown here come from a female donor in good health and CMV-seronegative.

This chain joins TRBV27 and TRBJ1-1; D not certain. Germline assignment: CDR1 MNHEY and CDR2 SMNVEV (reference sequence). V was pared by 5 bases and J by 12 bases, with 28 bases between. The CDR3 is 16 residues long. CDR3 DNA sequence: TGTGCCAGCAGTGTTCGGCCACACCCGGGCCCCCGGGAGACTTTCTTT. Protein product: CASSVRPHPGPRETFF.

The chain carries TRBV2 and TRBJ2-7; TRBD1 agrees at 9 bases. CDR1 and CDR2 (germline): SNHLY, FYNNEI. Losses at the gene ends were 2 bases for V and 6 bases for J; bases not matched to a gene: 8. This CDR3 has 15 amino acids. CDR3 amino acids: CASSEPGQGRGEQYF. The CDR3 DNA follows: TGTGCCAGCAGTGAACCGGGACAGGGTCGAGGCGAGCAGTACTTC.

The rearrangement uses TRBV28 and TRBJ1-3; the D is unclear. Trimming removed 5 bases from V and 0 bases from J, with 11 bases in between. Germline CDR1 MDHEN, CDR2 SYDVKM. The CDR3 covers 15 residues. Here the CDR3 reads CASSGRPSSGNTIYF. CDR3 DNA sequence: TGTGCCAGCAGTGGCAGGCCGAGCTCTGGAAACACCATATATTTT.

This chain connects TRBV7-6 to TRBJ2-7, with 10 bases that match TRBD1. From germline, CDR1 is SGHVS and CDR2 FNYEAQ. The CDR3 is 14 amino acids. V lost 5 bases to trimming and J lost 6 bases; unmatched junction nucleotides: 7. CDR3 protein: CASSPGTGVTEQYF. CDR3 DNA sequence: TGTGCCAGCAGCCCCGGGACAGGGGTCACCGAGCAGTACTTC.

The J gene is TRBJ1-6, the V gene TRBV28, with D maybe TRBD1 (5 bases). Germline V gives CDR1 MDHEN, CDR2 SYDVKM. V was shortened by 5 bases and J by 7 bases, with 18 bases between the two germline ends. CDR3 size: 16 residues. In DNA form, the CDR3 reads TGTGCCAGCAGTCCCCAAAGCCGGGGGTGGAATTCACCCCTCCACTTT. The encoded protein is CASSPQSRGWNSPLHF.

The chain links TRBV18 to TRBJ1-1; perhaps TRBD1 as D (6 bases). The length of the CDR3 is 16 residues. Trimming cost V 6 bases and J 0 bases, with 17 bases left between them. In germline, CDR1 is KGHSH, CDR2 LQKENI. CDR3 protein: CASSGPGQLLNTEAFF. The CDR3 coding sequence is TGTGCCAGCTCGGGCCCCGGACAGCTATTGAACACTGAAGCTTTCTTT.

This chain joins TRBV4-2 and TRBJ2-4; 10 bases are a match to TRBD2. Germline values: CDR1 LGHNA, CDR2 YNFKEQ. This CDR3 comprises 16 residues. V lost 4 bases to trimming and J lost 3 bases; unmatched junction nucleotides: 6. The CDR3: CASSLSSGGDKNIQYF. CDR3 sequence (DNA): TGTGCCAGCAGCCTTTCTAGCGGGGGCGACAAAAACATTCAGTACTTC.

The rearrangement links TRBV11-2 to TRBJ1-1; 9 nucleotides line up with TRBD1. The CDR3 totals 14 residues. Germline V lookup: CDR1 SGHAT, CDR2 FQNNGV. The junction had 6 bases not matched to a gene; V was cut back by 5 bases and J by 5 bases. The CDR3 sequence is CASSLTTGGTEAFF. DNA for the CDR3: TGTGCCAGCAGCCTGACGACAGGGGGTACTGAAGCTTTCTTT.

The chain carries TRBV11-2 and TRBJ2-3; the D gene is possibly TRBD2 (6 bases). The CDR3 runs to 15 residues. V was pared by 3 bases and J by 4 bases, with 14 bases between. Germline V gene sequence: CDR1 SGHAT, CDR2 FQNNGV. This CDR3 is CASSFGGTFSDTQYF. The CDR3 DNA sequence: TGTGCCAGCAGCTTTGGCGGGACCTTCTCAGATACGCAGTATTTT.

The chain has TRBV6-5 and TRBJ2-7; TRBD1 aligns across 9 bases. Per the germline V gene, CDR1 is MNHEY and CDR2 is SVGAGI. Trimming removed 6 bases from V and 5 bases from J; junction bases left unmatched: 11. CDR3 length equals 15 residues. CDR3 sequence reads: CASSQAPQGADEQYF. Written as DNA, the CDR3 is TGTGCCAGCAGCCAGGCCCCACAGGGGGCCGACGAGCAGTACTTC.

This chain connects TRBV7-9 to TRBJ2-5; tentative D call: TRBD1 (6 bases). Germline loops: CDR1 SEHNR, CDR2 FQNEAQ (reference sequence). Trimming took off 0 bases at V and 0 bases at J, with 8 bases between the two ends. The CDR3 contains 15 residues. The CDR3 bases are TGTGCCAGCAGCTTAGCCTGGACAGACCAAGAGACCCAGTACTTC. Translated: CASSLAWTDQETQYF.

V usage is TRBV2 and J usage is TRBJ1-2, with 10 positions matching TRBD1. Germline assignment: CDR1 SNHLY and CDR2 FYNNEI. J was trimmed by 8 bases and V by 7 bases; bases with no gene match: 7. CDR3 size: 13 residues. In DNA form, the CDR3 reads TGTGCCAGCACCCTGACAGGGGGCGAAGGCTACACCTTC. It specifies CASTLTGGEGYTF.

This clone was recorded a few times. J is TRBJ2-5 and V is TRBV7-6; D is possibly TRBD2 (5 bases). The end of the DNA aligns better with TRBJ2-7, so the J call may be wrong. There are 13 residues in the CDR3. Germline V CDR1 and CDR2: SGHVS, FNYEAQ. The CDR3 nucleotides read TGTGCCAGCAGCCCGGGGTCCCCTGGCGAGCAGTACTTC. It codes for CASSPGSPGEQYF.

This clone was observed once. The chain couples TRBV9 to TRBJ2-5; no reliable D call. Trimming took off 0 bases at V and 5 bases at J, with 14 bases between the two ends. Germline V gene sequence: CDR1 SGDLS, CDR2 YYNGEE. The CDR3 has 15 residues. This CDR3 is CASSVGPEPWETQYF. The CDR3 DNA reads TGTGCCAGCAGCGTAGGTCCGGAGCCATGGGAGACCCAGTACTTC.

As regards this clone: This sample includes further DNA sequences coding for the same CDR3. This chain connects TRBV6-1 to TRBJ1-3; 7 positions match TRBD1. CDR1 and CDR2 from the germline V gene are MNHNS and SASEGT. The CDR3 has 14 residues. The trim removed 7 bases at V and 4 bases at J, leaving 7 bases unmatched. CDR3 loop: CASTRQGSGNTIYF. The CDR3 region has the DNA TGTGCCAGCACCCGACAGGGCTCCGGAAACACCATATATTTT.

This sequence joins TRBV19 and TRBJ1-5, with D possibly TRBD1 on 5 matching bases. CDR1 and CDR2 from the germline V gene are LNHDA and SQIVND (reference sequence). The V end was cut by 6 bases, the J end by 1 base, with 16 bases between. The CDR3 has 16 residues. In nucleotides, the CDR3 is TGTGCCAGTAGGATCCGACAGACTGGAAGCAATCAGCCCCAGCATTTT. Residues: CASRIRQTGSNQPQHF. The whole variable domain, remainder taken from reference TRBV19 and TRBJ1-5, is DGGITQSPKYLFRKEGQNVTLSCEQNLNHDAMYWYRQDPGQGLRLIYYSQIVNDFQKGDIAEGYSVSREKKESFPLTVTSAQKNPTAFYLCASRIRQTGSNQPQHFGDGTRLSIL.

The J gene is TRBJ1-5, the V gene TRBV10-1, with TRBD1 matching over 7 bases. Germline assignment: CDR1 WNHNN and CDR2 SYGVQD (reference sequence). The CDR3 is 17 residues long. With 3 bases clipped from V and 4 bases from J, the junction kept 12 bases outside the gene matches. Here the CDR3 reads CASSEKGTAIRNQPQHF. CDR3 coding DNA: TGCGCCAGCAGTGAAAAAGGGACAGCTATCAGGAATCAGCCCCAGCATTTT.

The CDR3 region has the DNA TGTGCCAGTAGTATAGTAGGCGGGGGGGCCGATTTCGAAGGAGAGCAGTTCTTC. Amino acid sequence: CASSIVGGGADFEGEQFF. The J gene is TRBJ2-1, the V gene TRBV19, with 9 bases aligning to TRBD2. Germline V CDR1 and CDR2: LNHDA, SQIVND (reference sequence). The CDR3 totals 18 residues. V dropped 1 base and J dropped 10; count of bases not matched to a gene: 17.

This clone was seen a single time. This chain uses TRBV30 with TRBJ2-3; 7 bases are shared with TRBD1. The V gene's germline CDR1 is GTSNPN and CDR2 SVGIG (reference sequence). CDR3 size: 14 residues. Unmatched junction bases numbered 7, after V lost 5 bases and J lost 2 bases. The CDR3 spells CAWGRDRNTDTQYF. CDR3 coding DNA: TGTGCCTGGGGTCGGGACAGAAACACAGATACGCAGTATTTT.

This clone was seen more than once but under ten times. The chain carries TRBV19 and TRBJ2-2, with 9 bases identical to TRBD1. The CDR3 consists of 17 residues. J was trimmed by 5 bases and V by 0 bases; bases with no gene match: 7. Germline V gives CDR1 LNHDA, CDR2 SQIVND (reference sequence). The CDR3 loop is CASSIDLRTGETGELFF. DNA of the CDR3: TGTGCCAGTAGTATAGATCTCAGGACAGGGGAGACCGGGGAGCTGTTTTTT.

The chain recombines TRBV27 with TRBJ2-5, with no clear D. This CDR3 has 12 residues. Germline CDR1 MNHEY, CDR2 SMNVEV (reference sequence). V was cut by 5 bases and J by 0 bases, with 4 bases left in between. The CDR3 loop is CASSNYQETQYF. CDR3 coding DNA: TGTGCCAGCAGTAACTACCAAGAGACCCAGTACTTC.

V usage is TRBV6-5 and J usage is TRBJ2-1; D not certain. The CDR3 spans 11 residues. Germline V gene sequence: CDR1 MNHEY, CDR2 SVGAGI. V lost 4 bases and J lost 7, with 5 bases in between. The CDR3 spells CASSLENEQFF. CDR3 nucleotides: TGTGCCAGCAGTTTAGAGAATGAGCAGTTCTTC.

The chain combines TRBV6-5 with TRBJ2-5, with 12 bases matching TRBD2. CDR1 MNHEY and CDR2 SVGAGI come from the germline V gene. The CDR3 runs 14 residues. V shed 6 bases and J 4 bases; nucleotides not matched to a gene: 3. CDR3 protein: CASRGLAGTETQYF. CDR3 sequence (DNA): TGTGCCAGCAGAGGACTAGCGGGGACAGAGACCCAGTACTTC.

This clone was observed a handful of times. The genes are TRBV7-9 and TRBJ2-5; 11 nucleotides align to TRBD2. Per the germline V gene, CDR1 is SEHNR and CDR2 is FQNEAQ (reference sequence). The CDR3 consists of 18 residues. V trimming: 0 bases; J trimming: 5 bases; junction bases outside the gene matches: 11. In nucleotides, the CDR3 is TGTGCCAGCAGCTTAGCGGGATATAGCGGGAGGGCCGGGGAGACCCAGTACTTC. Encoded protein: CASSLAGYSGRAGETQYF.